The rows below give T cell receptor beta chains drawn from one sample of a study of cytomegalovirus exposure and HLA in healthy donors. The table came from immunoSEQ multiplex PCR; TCRdb's copy has only in-frame clones and leaves some out. This table holds some 180,000 clones, 65% to 90% found once. The sample was PBMCs. The receptors here all came from a woman in her forties or fifties in good health and CMV-seronegative. Both conserved end residues are part of each CDR3. The order of the fields is D gene, V gene, clone size, J gene, CDR3 DNA, CDR3 protein. A D gene is named only where the DNA matches it firmly. The size entry is marked missing in some rows and otherwise reads once, few, many or a size class.

>TRBD2|TRBV5-1|.|TRBJ2-7
TGCGCCAGCAGCTTGGATGGGACTAGCTTTTCCTACGAGCAGTACTTC
CASSLDGTSFSYEQYF
>TRBD1|TRBV6-5|.|TRBJ2-1
TGTGCCAGCAGTTATCGGGACAGTTCCTACAATGAGCAGTTCTTC
CASSYRDSSYNEQFF
>.|TRBV7-9|.|TRBJ2-5
TGTGCCAGCAGCTCTTACACGCGGGGCAGGGAGACCCAGTACTTC
CASSSYTRGRETQYF
>.|TRBV6-5|.|TRBJ2-3
TGTGCCAGCAGTTACGGCCAGGGCGCAGATACGCAGTATTTT
CASSYGQGADTQYF
>TRBD1|TRBV2|.|TRBJ1-4
TGTGCCAGCAGTGTGACAGGGAACACTAATGAAAAACTGTTTTTT
CASSVTGNTNEKLFF
>.|TRBV5-1|.|TRBJ2-7
TGCGCCAGCAGATTTAGGCAGGGTGATTTCTACGAGCAGTACTTC
CASRFRQGDFYEQYF
>.|TRBV25-1|.|TRBJ2-7
TGTGCCAGCAGTGAGGGGAGGTTCACCACCAACTACGAGCAGTACTTC
CASSEGRFTTNYEQYF
>.|TRBV4-2|few|TRBJ1-5
TGTGCCAGCAGCCAAGATTGGGGGGGTAGCAATCAGCCCCAGCATTTT
CASSQDWGGSNQPQHF
>TRBD2|TRBV5-6|.|TRBJ2-3
TGTGCCAGCAGCCTCTCCGGGACTAGCGGTACAGATACGCAGTATTTT
CASSLSGTSGTDTQYF
>.|TRBV19|few|TRBJ1-2
TGTGCCAGTAGTCGTACAGGGATCAACTATGGCTACACCTTC
CASSRTGINYGYTF
>TRBD2|TRBV5-1|.|TRBJ2-7
TGCGCCAGCAGCACGGGAAAGCGGGAGGGCCCCTACGAGCAGTACTTC
CASSTGKREGPYEQYF
>TRBD1|TRBV7-9|.|TRBJ2-3
TGTGCCAGCAGCTTAGCGCAGGGGGCAACGCAGTATTTT
CASSLAQGATQYF
>.|TRBV19|few|TRBJ2-7
TGTGCCAGTAGTATAGCGACCGAGGGAATGTACGAGCAGTACTTC
CASSIATEGMYEQYF
>TRBD1|TRBV5-1|.|TRBJ2-7
TGCGCCAGCAGCATCTACCGGGACAGGGCCTACGAGCAGTACTTC
CASSIYRDRAYEQYF
>.|TRBV29-1|once|TRBJ2-7
TGCAGCTACAGTACAGGGTCCTACGAGCAGTACTTC
CSYSTGSYEQYF
>.|TRBV6-5|.|TRBJ1-4
TGTGCCAGCAGTTACTCAAACAGAGTAAATAATGAAAAACTGTTTTTT
CASSYSNRVNNEKLFF
>TRBD1|TRBV19|.|TRBJ2-7
TGTGCCAGTAGAATCGAACAGGGGGAGTTCTACGAGCAGTACTTC
CASRIEQGEFYEQYF
>.|TRBV21-1|.|TRBJ2-7
TGTGCCAGCAGCAGCAGGACAGGGGAGTACAAGCAGTACTTC
CASSSRTGEYKQYF
>.|TRBV7-2|.|TRBJ2-2
TGTGCCAGCAGCTTTACCTTAGCCGGGGAGCTGTTTTTT
CASSFTLAGELFF
>.|TRBV6-1|.|TRBJ2-7
TGTGCCAGCAGGGATCTAGTCTCCTACGAGCAGTACTTC
CASRDLVSYEQYF
>.|TRBV10-3|.|TRBJ1-2
TGTGCCATCAGTGAGAGCCAGGCGACTAACTATGGCTACACCTTC
CAISESQATNYGYTF
>.|TRBV13|once|TRBJ2-7
TGTGCCAGCAGCGCCCGTAGGGGGAGGGCCTACGAGCAGTACTTC
CASSARRGRAYEQYF
>.|TRBV2|.|TRBJ1-1
TGTGCCAGCAGTGAGTCTGGGGAGGGCACTGAAGCTTTCTTT
CASSESGEGTEAFF
>.|TRBV10-1|.|TRBJ2-7
TGCGCCAGCAGTGAGTCGACAGAACAGGGCCTCTTAATCTACGAGCAGTACTTC
CASSESTEQGLLIYEQYF
>TRBD1|TRBV29-1|.|TRBJ1-5
TGCAGCGTAAGGCCCCCGGGACAGAATACTACTTACAATCAGCCCCAGCATTTT
CSVRPPGQNTTYNQPQHF
>TRBD2|TRBV29-1|.|TRBJ2-7
TGCAGCGTTGAAAGGATAGCGGGAGAGGAGCAGTACTTC
CSVERIAGEEQYF
>.|TRBV5-1|.|TRBJ2-2
TGCGCCAGCAGCTTGGGGACAGCGAACACCGGGGAGCTGTTTTTT
CASSLGTANTGELFF
>.|TRBV28|.|TRBJ1-2
TGTGCCAGCAAGAATCAGGGGAATGGCTACACCTTC
CASKNQGNGYTF
>.|TRBV2|.|TRBJ1-3
TGTGCCAGCAGTGAAACGGGGGGGGACTACTCTGGAAACACCATATATTTT
CASSETGGDYSGNTIYF
>.|TRBV18|.|TRBJ2-5
TGTGCCAGCTCACCGGACAGCCTCCAAGAGACCCAGTACTTC
CASSPDSLQETQYF
>.|TRBV5-1|few|TRBJ2-7
TGCGCCAGCAGCTCTCAGGACTTTTACTACGAGCAGTACTTC
CASSSQDFYYEQYF
>.|TRBV27|.|TRBJ1-2
TGTGCCAGCAGTTTATCCTGGGCCTATGGCTACACCTTC
CASSLSWAYGYTF